This passage covers 32 T cell receptor beta chains from one sample sequenced in a study of Graves' ophthalmopathy and Graves' hyperthyroidism. Amplification from RNA transcripts yielded the TCR beta CDR3 regions. The library came from an HTBI-primed first-round RT-PCR and a second-round multiplex PCR. TCRdb redid the calling of the multiplex PCR reads with MiXCR, one entry per CDR3 protein. The sample yields approximately 410,000 distinct CDR3 sequences, just over 15% seen once. The material sequenced was peripheral blood. The source of these receptors is a woman younger than 30 with stable Graves' hyperthyroidism.

Ten or more counts support this clonotype. V and J are TRBV14 and TRBJ1-2; D gene uncertain. The CDR3 is 12 residues long. Germline V gene sequence: CDR1 SGHDN, CDR2 FVKESK. Trimming shortened V by 1 base and J by 8 bases, and 8 bases separated the two germline ends. The DNA of the CDR3 is TGTGCCAGCAGCCAAGGGGCGGTAGGCTACACCTTC. This encodes CASSQGAVGYTF.

The sample holds many counts of this clonotype. This sequence joins TRBV29-1 and TRBJ2-5, with D possibly being TRBD1 (6 bases). Germline assignment: CDR1 SQVTM and CDR2 ANQGSEA. The CDR3 runs to 17 residues. Trimming took 0 bases from V and 5 from J, leaving 22 bases between them. The CDR3: CSVEDPSGQRSPETQYF. The DNA of the CDR3 is TGCAGCGTTGAAGATCCGTCGGGACAAAGGAGTCCGGAGACCCAGTACTTC.

This clonotype appeared many times. The chain joins TRBV9 to TRBJ1-1; D call uncertain. The germline V gene encodes CDR1 SGDLS and CDR2 YYNGEE. Trimming took off 6 bases at V and 3 bases at J, with 18 bases between the two ends. This CDR3 is built from 15 residues. CDR3: CASTRTSIFDTEAFF. In DNA, the CDR3 is TGTGCCAGCACCCGAACCTCCATATTTGACACTGAAGCTTTCTTT.

This clonotype came up many times. The rearrangement uses TRBV19 and TRBJ1-1, with no clear D. The V end was cut by 9 bases, the J end by 7 bases, with 9 bases between. Germline-derived CDR1 and CDR2 are LNHDA and SQIVND (reference sequence). The CDR3 has 10 residues. CDR3 loop: CASSSGEAFF. In nucleotides, the CDR3 is TGTGCCAGCAGTTCCGGTGAAGCTTTCTTT.

In this sample, this clonotype turned up many times. V and J are TRBV5-1 and TRBJ2-7, with 12 bases matching TRBD2. Germline-derived CDR1 and CDR2 are SGHRS and YFSETQ. V shed 4 bases, J shed 1 base, and the junction held 6 bases outside the gene matches. The CDR3 is 16 amino acids. Here the CDR3 DNA reads TGCGCCAGCAGCCACGGACTAGCGGGGCCTTCCTACGAGCAGTACTTC. Its protein is CASSHGLAGPSYEQYF. Based on the CDR3 plus reference TRBV5-1 and TRBJ2-7, the full variable domain is KAGVTQTPRYLIKTRGQQVTLSCSPISGHRSVSWYQQTPGQGLQFLFEYFSETQRNKGNFPGRFSGRQFSNSRSEMNVSTLELGDSALYLCASSHGLAGPSYEQYFGPGTRLTVT.

This clonotype has ten or more counts. The rearrangement links TRBV20-1 to TRBJ1-2; D remains unclear. This CDR3 is built from 12 residues. The germline V gene encodes CDR1 DFQATT and CDR2 SNEGSKA (reference sequence). V lost 4 bases and J 9 bases, leaving 15 bases between the germline ends. The CDR3, as DNA: TGCAGTGCTACCACGGGTCCGATTCGCTACACCTTC. Translated: CSATTGPIRYTF.

The chain couples TRBV12-3 or TRBV12-4 to TRBJ2-7, with D possibly TRBD2 on 6 matching bases. This CDR3 spans 12 amino acids. Trimming cost V 6 bases and J 6 bases, with 12 bases left between them. CDR3 coding DNA: TGTGCCAGCAGCCGCGGGGCGGGCGAGCAGTACTTC. Translation gives CASSRGAGEQYF.

This sequence joins TRBV7-8 and TRBJ2-4; D gene unclear. The germline V and J ends were trimmed by 5 bases and 0 bases, with 23 bases remaining between them. Germline V CDR1 and CDR2: SGHVS, FQNEAQ. This CDR3 is 19 amino acids long. The CDR3 spells CASSPEADRTTAAKNIQYF. In DNA, the CDR3 is TGTGCCAGCAGCCCAGAGGCGGACCGGACGACTGCAGCCAAAAACATTCAGTACTTC.

The chain recombines TRBV2 with TRBJ2-5, with D possibly being TRBD1 (5 bases). The CDR3 runs to 13 residues. Germline CDR1 is SNHLY and CDR2 is FYNNEI. Trimming pared 6 bases from V and 7 bases from J, leaving 15 bases between. The CDR3 DNA is TGTGCCAGCAGCGTAGACAGTTCTGGGACCCAGTACTTC. Protein product: CASSVDSSGTQYF.

This clonotype was counted ten times or more. This chain connects TRBV6-2 or TRBV6-3 to TRBJ2-5, with D perhaps matching TRBD1 (5 bases). CDR3 length equals 13 residues. CDR1 and CDR2 (germline): MNHEY, SVGEGT. V was pared by 6 bases and J by 2 bases, with 10 bases between. CDR3 protein: CASRSTVQETQYF. The CDR3 DNA reads TGTGCCAGCAGGTCGACAGTTCAAGAGACCCAGTACTTC.

This clonotype was recorded many times. V is TRBV4-1 and J is TRBJ1-1; no firm D call. The CDR3 is 16 amino acids. From germline, CDR1 is MGHRA and CDR2 YSYEKL. Trimming took 7 bases from V and 1 from J, leaving 19 bases between them. CDR3 in amino acids: CASTYLDGLQNTEAFF. DNA for the CDR3: TGCGCCAGCACTTATTTGGACGGCCTACAGAACACTGAAGCTTTCTTT.

V and J are TRBV9 and TRBJ2-5; TRBD2 agrees at 10 bases. Germline-derived CDR1 and CDR2 are SGDLS and YYNGEE. The CDR3 is 14 amino acids. V lost 2 bases, J lost 6 bases, and 4 bases stayed unmatched. The CDR3 sequence: CASSVSGGPQTQYF. DNA of the CDR3: TGTGCCAGCAGCGTTAGCGGGGGGCCCCAGACCCAGTACTTC.

This clonotype was seen ten or more times. The chain combines TRBV6-1 with TRBJ1-1; 8 bases match TRBD1. This CDR3 contains 16 residues. The ends lost 5 bases at V and 0 bases at J; junction bases unmatched: 8. CDR1 and CDR2 from the germline V gene are MNHNS and SASEGT. The CDR3 sequence: CASSPRRQGLNTEAFF. CDR3 sequence (DNA): TGTGCCAGCAGTCCCCGAAGACAGGGGTTGAACACTGAAGCTTTCTTT.

At least ten counts were recorded for this clonotype. The genes are TRBV12-3 or TRBV12-4 and TRBJ1-1; D not certain. The ends were cut back, 6 bases at V and 4 bases at J, with 9 bases in the middle. This CDR3 contains 12 residues. In DNA form, the CDR3 reads TGTGCCAGCAGCCGGGTCGGCACTGAAGCTTTCTTT. Its protein product is CASSRVGTEAFF.

This clonotype was recorded many times. The chain combines TRBV12-3 or TRBV12-4 with TRBJ2-2; tentatively, D is TRBD1 or TRBD2 (7 bases each). The V and J ends lost 6 bases and 4 bases respectively, with 15 bases between them. The CDR3 covers 15 residues. The CDR3 region has the DNA TGTGCCAGCAGACGCTCAGGGGGGGGCACCGGGGAGCTGTTTTTT. It encodes CASRRSGGGTGELFF.

This clonotype was counted many times. The junction and the germline gene differ at one end; a read error may be behind it. The rearrangement joins TRBV6-5 to TRBJ1-2; perhaps TRBD1 as D (6 bases). Germline CDR1 reads MNHEY; CDR2 reads SVGAGI. The CDR3 consists of 16 residues. CDR3 region: CASGYQTGRAIYGYTF. Written as DNA, the CDR3 is TGTGCCAGCGGTTATCAGACAGGACGAGCCATCTATGGCTACACCTTC.

This clonotype was observed many times. This chain links TRBV7-2 with TRBJ1-2; TRBD1 matches at 7 bases. The CDR3 is 15 residues long. Germline values: CDR1 SGHTA, CDR2 FQGNSA. V gave up 2 bases and J gave up 3 bases; unmatched junction bases: 6. The CDR3 nucleotides read TGTGCCAGCAGCTTATCTAAAGGGACAGACTATGGCTACACCTTC. Protein sequence: CASSLSKGTDYGYTF.

This clonotype was observed many times. The chain links TRBV20-1 to TRBJ1-2; D gene ambiguous. V was shortened by 7 bases and J by 7 bases, with 16 bases between the two germline ends. The CDR3 is made up of 12 amino acids. In germline, CDR1 is DFQATT, CDR2 SNEGSKA (reference sequence). The CDR3 nucleotides read TGCAGTGTTGGCAGCCCGATGGTTGGCTACACCTTC. Amino acids: CSVGSPMVGYTF.

This clonotype was seen many times. The chain recombines TRBV6-1 with TRBJ1-3; D is unclear. This CDR3 has 16 amino acids. Germline CDR1 reads MNHNS; CDR2 reads SASEGT. V lost 6 bases and J lost 0, with 15 bases in between. CDR3 sequence reads: CASSRGPRSSGNTIYF. In nucleotides, the CDR3 is TGTGCCAGCAGCCGCGGACCGCGGAGCTCTGGAAACACCATATATTTT.

Details on this clonotype: Since no conserved phenylalanine or tryptophan closes the CDR3, a read error is the likely cause. V gene TRBV28 combines with J gene TRBJ1-1, with D perhaps matching TRBD1 (6 bases). V was trimmed by 2 bases and J by 3 bases, leaving 16 bases between them. Germline CDR1 is MDHEN and CDR2 is SYDVKM. CDR3 size: 16 residues. The CDR3 DNA follows: TGTGCCAGCAGTTTACCAGGGGCGGGGGTGTACACTGAAGCTTTCTTG. It encodes CASSLPGAGVYTEAFL.

The chain employs TRBV20-1 and TRBJ1-1, with 7 bases identical to TRBD1. Germline CDR1 reads DFQATT; CDR2 reads SNEGSKA (reference sequence). The junction had 8 bases not matched to a gene; V was cut back by 0 bases and J by 4 bases. The length of the CDR3 is 15 residues. The CDR3 DNA is TGCAGTGCTAGAGATCCTCAGGGGGTGGCCACTGAAGCTTTCTTT. Amino acids: CSARDPQGVATEAFF.

This clonotype has ten or more counts. The gene calls are TRBV7-9 and TRBJ1-1, with D possibly being TRBD1 (5 bases). The CDR3 runs 12 residues. Germline assignment: CDR1 SEHNR and CDR2 FQNEAQ (reference sequence). The CDR3 nucleotides are TGTGTAAGCGGGGGGATTATAGCTGAAGCTTTCTTT. As protein: CVSGGIIAEAFF.

This clonotype was counted between two and nine times. The V and J genes are TRBV6-2 or TRBV6-3 and TRBJ1-1; TRBD1 is a possible D gene (5 bases). Trimming removed 0 bases at V and 4 bases at J, with 9 bases between. The CDR3 spans 14 residues. The germline CDR1 and CDR2 sequences are MNHEY and SVGEGT. The CDR3 is CASSYSPGGTEAFF. CDR3 DNA: TGTGCCAGCAGTTACTCGCCCGGGGGCACTGAAGCTTTCTTT.

This clonotype was detected ten times or more. V gene TRBV7-8 combines with J gene TRBJ1-2; TRBD1 is a possible D gene (6 bases). Germline V gene lookup returns CDR1 SGHVS and CDR2 FQNEAQ. The CDR3 has 14 residues. V shed 4 bases and J shed 8 bases, with 17 bases lying between them. In DNA, the CDR3 is TGTGCCAGCAGCTCCACAACAGGGTTATCAGGCTACACCTTC. Protein product: CASSSTTGLSGYTF.

This clonotype was seen at least ten times. The chain links TRBV2 to TRBJ2-7; D not certain. Trimming cost V 6 bases and J 2 bases, with 11 bases left between them. This CDR3 is built from 13 residues. The germline CDR1 and CDR2 sequences are SNHLY and FYNNEI. The DNA for the CDR3 is TGTGCCAGCAGCAAGAGCAGCACCTACGAGCAGTACTTC. Translated, it gives CASSKSSTYEQYF.

This clonotype was counted ten times or more. This rearrangement joins TRBV9 to TRBJ1-1, with 7 bases aligning to TRBD1. The CDR3 is made up of 15 amino acids. Germline CDR1 SGDLS, CDR2 YYNGEE. With V trimmed by 3 bases and J by 2 bases, 7 bases remained unmatched. CDR3 sequence: CASSALQGFNTEAFF. The CDR3 DNA reads as TGTGCCAGCAGCGCATTACAGGGGTTTAACACTGAAGCTTTCTTT. Supplemented by reference TRBV9 and TRBJ1-1, the full variable domain reads DSGVTQTPKHLITATGQRVTLRCSPRSGDLSVYWYQQSLDQGLQFLIQYYNGEERAKGNILERFSAQQFPDLHSELNLSSLELGDSALYFCASSALQGFNTEAFFGQGTRLTVV.

This clonotype was detected many times. This chain uses TRBV12-3 or TRBV12-4 with TRBJ1-1; D ambiguous. The length of the CDR3 is 14 residues. V lost 1 base, J lost 8 bases, and 14 bases lay in between. The CDR3 loop is CASSLDFIREEAFF. CDR3 DNA: TGTGCCAGCAGTTTAGATTTTATCCGGGAGGAAGCTTTCTTT.

The chain couples TRBV4-2 to TRBJ1-2; no clear D gene. Trimming took off 1 base at V and 11 bases at J, with 17 bases between the two ends. Germline CDR1 reads LGHNA; CDR2 reads YNFKEQ. The CDR3 runs to 14 residues. The CDR3, as DNA: TGTGCCAGCAGCCAAGGGTCGGGCAGTTGGCCTTACACCTTC. Translated, it gives CASSQGSGSWPYTF.

This clonotype was observed at least ten times. The chain recombines TRBV7-2 with TRBJ1-5; no definite D call. The CDR3 extends over 13 amino acids. Germline V CDR1 and CDR2: SGHTA, FQGNSA. Trimming shortened V by 5 bases and J by 6 bases, and 11 bases separated the two germline ends. DNA of the CDR3: TGTGCCAGCAGCCCTCCCGGGAGTCAGCCCCAGCATTTT. It codes for CASSPPGSQPQHF.

The chain is built from TRBV11-3 and TRBJ2-5; the D gene is possibly TRBD2 (6 bases). V lost 4 bases, J lost 3 bases, and 18 bases lay in between. The CDR3 runs to 16 residues. Per germline, CDR1 SGHNT and CDR2 YENEEA. The CDR3 sequence: CASSSERAREKETQYF. CDR3 bases: TGTGCCAGCAGCTCAGAGCGGGCCAGGGAAAAAGAGACCCAGTACTTC.

This clonotype was observed many times. The chain recombines TRBV19 with TRBJ2-5, with TRBD1 as a possible D gene (6 bases). From germline, CDR1 is LNHDA and CDR2 SQIVND (reference sequence). The V and J ends lost 1 base and 5 bases respectively, with 11 bases between them. The CDR3 totals 14 residues. The CDR3 region has the DNA TGTGCCAGTAGTATAGGGCAGGGGATGGAGACCCAGTACTTC. Protein sequence: CASSIGQGMETQYF.

V is TRBV20-1 and J is TRBJ1-1; D unresolved. The CDR3 sequence is 11 residues long. In germline, CDR1 is DFQATT, CDR2 SNEGSKA (reference sequence). CDR3 sequence (DNA): TGCAGACCTGACACGAACACTGAAGCTTTCTTT. As protein: CRPDTNTEAFF.